Listed below are T cell receptor beta chains from one sample, sequenced in a study of T cell changes during pregnancy in multiple sclerosis. The data were produced by immunoSEQ multiplex PCR, yet TCRdb's version contains in-frame clones alone and is incomplete. Of about 130,000 clones in the sample, approximately 96% were seen once. The sequencing here drew on peripheral blood, taken after pregnancy. Receptors were obtained from a female donor with multiple sclerosis, enrolled in a pregnancy study. The conserved cysteine and the conserved F or W are not part of the CDR3 here.

TRBJ2-1	TRBV29-1	SSARDSYNEQF
TRBJ1-1	TRBV14	ASVGTGGTEAF
TRBJ2-4	TRBV4-1	ASSQVVAAGAGQGEGNIQY
TRBJ2-7	TRBV20-1	SAYGNYEQY
TRBJ2-3	TRBV19	ASSTGGWTDTQY
TRBJ2-5	TRBV4-2	ASSQGNTPGETQY
TRBJ2-3	TRBV2	ASRGLFITDTQY
TRBJ2-1	TRBV2	ASPRGGADEQF
TRBJ2-3	TRBV29-1	SVRRPSTDTQY
TRBJ2-7	TRBV7-9	ASSFVGGASGSYEQY
TRBJ2-3	TRBV9	ASSVLDEGTDTQY
TRBJ2-1	TRBV29-1	SVSPGEQF
TRBJ2-1	TRBV7-6	ASSLAGGGEQF
TRBJ2-3	TRBV29-1	STSGLYTDTQY
TRBJ2-1	TRBV7-3	ASSFTGGDEQF
TRBJ2-3	TRBV5-6	ASTSTRLGWDTQY
TRBJ1-1	TRBV15	ATSRDKNTEAF
TRBJ2-1	TRBV2	ASTAGGPLVEQF
TRBJ2-7	TRBV29-1	SVRDRGREQY
TRBJ2-7	TRBV13	ASSFQGDSYEQY
TRBJ1-4	TRBV19	ATSPPGAALGKLF
TRBJ2-7	TRBV19	ASSPGQALYEQY
TRBJ2-1	TRBV21-1	ASSKEATGGSSYNEQF
TRBJ2-2	TRBV7-9	ASSLPQGNTGELF
TRBJ2-2	TRBV29-1	SIPGLAGGELF
TRBJ2-5	TRBV27	ASSLAGAETQY
TRBJ2-7	TRBV27	ASTGQGSYEQY
TRBJ2-1	TRBV5-1	ASSITGTSFNEQF
TRBJ1-3	TRBV5-6	ASSLDRFSSTIY
TRBJ2-1	TRBV11-2	ASSLDMGLNNEQF
TRBJ2-7	TRBV6-5	ASSYGDSRLQY
TRBJ1-2	TRBV7-9	ASSLGGGDGYT
TRBJ2-7	TRBV7-6	ASSSLGLTYEQY
TRBJ2-7	TRBV18	ASSPGGQTYEQY
TRBJ2-1	TRBV7-7	ASSLGTRVSSYNEQF
TRBJ2-1	TRBV29-1	SVKIAGGPGEQF
TRBJ1-1	TRBV2	ASSELGLAENTEAF
TRBJ2-1	TRBV13	ASSLGSVVESTYNEQF
TRBJ2-7	TRBV7-7	ASSLAQGSNEQY
TRBJ1-5	TRBV9	ASSVGTGGNQPQH
TRBJ2-7	TRBV4-2	ASSHLKGKVGPYEQY